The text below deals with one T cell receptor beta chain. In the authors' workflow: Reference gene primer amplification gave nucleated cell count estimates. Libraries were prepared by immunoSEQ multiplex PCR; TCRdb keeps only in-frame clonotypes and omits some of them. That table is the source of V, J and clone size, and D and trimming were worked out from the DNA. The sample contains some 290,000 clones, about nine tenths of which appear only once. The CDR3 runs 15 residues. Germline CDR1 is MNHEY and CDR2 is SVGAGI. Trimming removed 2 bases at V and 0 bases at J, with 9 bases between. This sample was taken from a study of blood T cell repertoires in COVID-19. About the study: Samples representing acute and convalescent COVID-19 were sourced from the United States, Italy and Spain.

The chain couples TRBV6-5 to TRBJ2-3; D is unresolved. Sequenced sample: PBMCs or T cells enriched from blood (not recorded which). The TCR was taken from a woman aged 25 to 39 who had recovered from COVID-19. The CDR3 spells CASSYTTASTDTQYF. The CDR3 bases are TGTGCCAGCAGTTACACAACAGCTAGCACAGATACGCAGTATTTT.